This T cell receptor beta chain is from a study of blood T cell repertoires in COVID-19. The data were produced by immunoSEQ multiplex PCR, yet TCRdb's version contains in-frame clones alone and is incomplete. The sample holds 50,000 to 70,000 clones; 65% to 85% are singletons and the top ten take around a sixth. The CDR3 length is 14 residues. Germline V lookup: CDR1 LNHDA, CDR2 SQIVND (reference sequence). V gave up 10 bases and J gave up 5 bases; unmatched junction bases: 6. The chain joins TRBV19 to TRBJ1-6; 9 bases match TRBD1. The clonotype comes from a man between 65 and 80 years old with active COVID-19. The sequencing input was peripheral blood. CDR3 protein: CATGTGNHNSPLHF. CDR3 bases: TGTGCCACTGGGACAGGGAACCATAATTCACCCCTCCACTTT.